This T cell receptor (beta chain) came from a study of response to subunit inactivated influenza vaccine. TCRdb recomputed calls from the RT-PCR reads with MiXCR, one row per CDR3 protein. The table records roughly 290,000 distinct CDR3 sequences, 21% of them present only once. Comments on this clonotype: As yet, its antigen is unknown.

V lost 3 bases and J 5 bases, leaving 10 bases between the germline ends. From germline, CDR1 is SGHAT and CDR2 FQNNGV. The length of the CDR3 is 13 residues. Study results and limitations: Seasonal influenza vaccination, on each occasion, was suggested by the authors to recruit few new T cells.

The chain couples TRBV11-2 to TRBJ1-2, with D unresolved. Here the sequenced sample was PBMCs from blood, taken less than 22 months after vaccination. This TCR was recovered from a man aged 50-75 years who received an inactivated influenza vaccine. CDR3 loop: CASSFGGTYGYTF. The CDR3 DNA is TGTGCCAGCAGCTTCGGCGGAACTTATGGCTACACCTTC. Variable domain in full (rest from reference TRBV11-2 and TRBJ1-2): EAGVAQSPRYKIIEKRQSVAFWCNPISGHATLYWYQQILGQGPKLLIQFQNNGVVDDSQLPKDRFSAERLKGVDSTLKIQPAKLEDSAVYLCASSFGGTYGYTFGSGTRLTVV.